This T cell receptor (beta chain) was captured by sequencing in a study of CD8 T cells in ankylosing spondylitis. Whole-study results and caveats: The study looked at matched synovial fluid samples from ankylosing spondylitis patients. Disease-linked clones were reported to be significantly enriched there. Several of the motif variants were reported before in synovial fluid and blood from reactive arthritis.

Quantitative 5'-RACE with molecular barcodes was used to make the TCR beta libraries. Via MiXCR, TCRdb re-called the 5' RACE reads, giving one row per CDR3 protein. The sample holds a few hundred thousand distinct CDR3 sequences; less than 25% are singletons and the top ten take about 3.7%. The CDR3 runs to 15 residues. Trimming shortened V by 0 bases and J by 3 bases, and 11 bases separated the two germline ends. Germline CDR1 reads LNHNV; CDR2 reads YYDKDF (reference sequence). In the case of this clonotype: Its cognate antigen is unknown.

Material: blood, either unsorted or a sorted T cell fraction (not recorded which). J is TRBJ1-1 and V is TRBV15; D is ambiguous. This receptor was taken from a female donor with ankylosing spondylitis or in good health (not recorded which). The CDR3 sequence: CATSRDMRADTEAFF. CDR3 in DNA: TGTGCCACCAGCAGAGATATGAGAGCCGACACTGAAGCTTTCTTT.